This T cell receptor beta chain was sequenced in a study of post-analysis software for immune sequencing data. Study findings and constraints: The authors found that F measure strongly co-clustered same-batch samples. TRBV segments more frequent in patients than in controls numbered about 5 and included TRBV5-6, TRBV5-1 and TRBV20-1. In multiple sclerosis, normalized Chao1 diversity was significantly below that of controls.

The TCR beta cDNA libraries carried unique molecular identifiers. TCRdb re-called the PCR reads through MiXCR, storing one row per CDR3 protein. This table has about 820,000 distinct CDR3 sequences, approximately 53% appearing once. To note about this clonotype: Its antigen is undetermined.

Trimming took 4 bases from V and 6 from J, leaving 19 bases between them. Germline lookup yields CDR1 SGDLS and CDR2 YYNGEE. The CDR3 is 15 amino acids. The V and J genes are TRBV9 and TRBJ2-5; TRBD2 might be the D (6 bases). Sequencing used blood. This TCR came from a girl between 5 and 17 years old with multiple sclerosis. The CDR3 loop is CASSTRGDVLQTQYF. In nucleotides, the CDR3 is TGTGCCAGCAGCACACGCGGGGATGTCTTACAGACCCAGTACTTC.